Detailed here is one T cell receptor beta chain. What it binds is not known. Per the germline V gene, CDR1 is PRHDT and CDR2 is FYEKMQ (reference sequence). Trimming cost V 2 bases and J 4 bases, with 7 bases left between them. The CDR3 extends over 13 amino acids. The data belong to a study of OX40 agonist ivuxolimab in advanced cancers. Study details: Prior anti-PD-1, anti-PD-L1 or anti-CTLA-4 therapy did not bar entry, and more than 35% had some. Partial responses were achieved by three patients, one with hepatocellular carcinoma and two with cutaneous melanoma. Overall study results and limits: More expanded clones were seen, on average, in CD8+ T cells than in CD4+.

Measured with immunoSEQ multiplex PCR; TCRdb has only the in-frame clones, and not every one. The data hold under 40,000 clones, with nearly 75% observed a single time. Autoimmune disease history or systemic immunosuppression led to patient exclusion. This specimen consisted of CD4+ or CD8+ T cells sorted from blood, obtained in a trial of the OX40 agonist ivuxolimab. The origin of this receptor is an adult with an advanced solid tumor such as melanoma, head and neck, liver or kidney cancer. The chain couples TRBV13 to TRBJ2-3; D ambiguous. This CDR3 reads CASSLKRADTQYF. The CDR3 DNA sequence: TGTGCCAGCAGCTTAAAACGCGCAGATACGCAGTATTTT.